This T cell receptor (beta chain) was retrieved from a study of CD8+ T cells in alopecia areata. Study-wide background: Skin from roughly 6-13-month-old C3H/HeJ graft donors with spontaneous alopecia went to approximately 6-10-week-old female C3H/HeJ mice.

Points on this clone: Its antigen is currently unknown. Gene names and germline match the mouse. The sequenced fragment ends 4 residues before the CDR3 boundary, so the rest is inferred from the germline J gene.

V trimming: 5 bases; J trimming: 2 bases; junction bases outside the gene matches: 7. The CDR3 covers 16 residues. CDR1 and CDR2 (germline): NNHDY, SYVADS. Following extraction, RNA underwent reverse transcription to cDNA, which served as the sequencing template. Clones were read by immunoSEQ multiplex PCR, and TCRdb kept only the in-frame ones, dropping some. There are about 120,000 clones in the sample, none observed a single time. General study results and limits: Scalp samples also contribute reads from the resident alphabeta T cells found in normal skin.

This clonotype was obtained from a C3H/HeJ mouse with alopecia areata. This strain's MHC haplotype is H2-k. Material: lesional skin. The chain employs TRBV13-3 and TRBJ1-4; TRBD1 matches 9 bases. The covered CDR3 bases are TGTGCCAGCAGACCGGGACAGGGAATCTCCAACGAA. Protein sequence: CASRPGQGISNE. The complete CDR3 reads CASRPGQGISNERLFF.